This T cell receptor beta chain is from a study of T cell repertoires in cytomegalovirus infection (dated by TCRdb to about 2019). Some background on the complete study: Donor HLA type was relevant to the analysis, as public TCR beta signatures indicated carriage of CMV infection together with the matching HLA type.

Sequencing relied on an Illumina HiSeq 1500. TCRdb cleaned the public reads at Q25 with fastp, built clones with MiXCR and kept in-frame beta chains. Rows with one shared CDR3 protein collapse into an entry with the most common genes and DNA. The sample table lists fewer than 700,000 distinct CDR3 sequences, 24% of them with a count of one. Clones ranked in the top ten supply around 8% of the sample. Concerning this clonotype: Its antigen remains undetermined. The sample holds no much larger clone one base away, and base qualities are not on file.

Trimming takes 0 bases from V and 2 bases from J, and the germline ends sit 10 bases apart. CDR1 is given as SGHRS and CDR2 as YFSETQ, both from the germline V gene. Inclusive of the bounding cysteine and phenylalanine, the CDR3 is 15 residues long. Of all the DNA, just the CDR3 is kept, 45 bases in frame from base 1. The research as a whole found: In both this cohort and an independent roughly 400-donor cohort, the cumulative frequency of public TCR beta family members distinguished carriers of CMV infection plus the relevant HLA type. The ex vivo response was dominated by HLA-C-restricted CMV-specific TCR beta clonotypes, which also provided the single most frequent clonotype in two of eight donors.

The sequence was collected from a human donor in good health (CMV status not recorded). Some clones in this sample may be carry-over from other donors' samples. The rearranged chain carries TRBV5-1 and TRBJ2-3, and perhaps TRBD1 as D gene, on 5 matching bases. Sequences were obtained from CD8+ T cells from PBMCs. For the CDR3, the sequence is CASSLEGQYTDTQYF. The DNA sequence reads TGCGCCAGCAGCTTGGAGGGGCAGTACACAGATACGCAGTATTTT.